Each of the 19 T cell receptor beta chains below was sequenced from the same sample in a study of identical twins. Each CDR3 protein is one row after TCRdb ran MiXCR on the 5' RACE reads. The sample holds about 530,000 distinct CDR3 sequences, around 15% seen once. These sequences were also reported in another study, on yellow fever vaccine responses in identical twins.

The specimen sequenced was CD4+ T cells sorted from blood. All receptors derive from a woman aged 18-29 years in good health.

J is TRBJ2-2 and V is TRBV28; 7 positions agree with TRBD2. This CDR3 region has 16 residues. The junction had 14 bases not matched to a gene; V was cut back by 8 bases and J by 5 bases. Germline V gene sequence: CDR1 MDHEN, CDR2 SYDVKM. The DNA of the CDR3 is TGTGCCAGCTCTGCCATGTCTAGCGGAGGTACCGGGGAGCTGTTTTTT. Translating gives CASSAMSSGGTGELFF.

The J gene is TRBJ2-5, the V gene TRBV20-1; D is perhaps TRBD1 or TRBD2 (6 bases each). Germline CDR1 DFQATT, CDR2 SNEGSKA (reference sequence). This CDR3 contains 13 residues. Trimming stripped 4 bases from V and 1 base from J, with 10 bases between. The CDR3 sequence is CSATGGFQETQYF. Written as DNA, the CDR3 is TGCAGTGCTACCGGGGGCTTCCAAGAGACCCAGTACTTC.

The rearrangement uses TRBV25-1 and TRBJ2-2; no clear D gene. Looked up from germline, CDR1 is MGHDK and CDR2 is SYGVNS. CDR3 length equals 18 residues. The V end was cut by 4 bases, the J end by 4 bases, with 22 bases between. The CDR3 sequence is CASSAKYYLVVTTGELFF. CDR3 coding DNA: TGTGCCAGCAGTGCCAAGTATTACCTAGTTGTGACCACCGGGGAGCTGTTTTTT.

The chain recombines TRBV6-5 with TRBJ2-7; no clear D. This CDR3 region has 16 residues. V lost 0 bases, J lost 2 bases, and 14 bases lay in between. CDR1 and CDR2 (germline): MNHEY, SVGAGI. CDR3 in DNA: TGTGCCAGCAGTTACTCTTCGGGTCTTACTGCCTACGAGCAGTACTTC. This translates into CASSYSSGLTAYEQYF.

The sample holds a few counts of this clonotype. CDR3 nucleotides: TGTGCCATCAGTGATCACACTAGCGGGGCAGGCACAGATACGCAGTATTTT. Its protein product is CAISDHTSGAGTDTQYF. The rearrangement uses TRBV10-3 and TRBJ2-3; 10 bases line up with TRBD2. The CDR3 is 17 amino acids. The junction had 7 bases not matched to a gene; V was cut back by 3 bases and J by 1 base. Germline loops: CDR1 ENHRY, CDR2 SYGVKD.

In its sample, this clonotype was seen many times. The V and J genes are TRBV12-3 or TRBV12-4 and TRBJ2-1, with 11 bases identical to TRBD1. CDR3 length: 14 residues. The V and J ends lost 10 bases and 6 bases, in that order; junction bases with no gene match: 8. The CDR3 DNA reads as TGTGCCATTCCGGGACAGGGGGGCCTCAATGAGCAGTTCTTC. Protein product: CAIPGQGGLNEQFF.

V usage is TRBV28 and J usage is TRBJ2-1, with D possibly being TRBD1 or TRBD2 (5 bases each). CDR3 length: 18 amino acids. CDR1 and CDR2 from the germline V gene are MDHEN and SYDVKM. Trimming removed 6 bases from V and 2 bases from J, with 23 bases in between. The CDR3 nucleotides read TGTGCCAGCAGCCCACCGTTTGGGGGAGCTTCCCCCTACAATGAGCAGTTCTTC. It specifies CASSPPFGGASPYNEQFF.

This clonotype was found a few times. The V call is TRBV10-3, the J call TRBJ2-3, with a weak D call TRBD1 (6 bases). V lost 4 bases, J lost 3 bases, and 14 bases lay in between. The CDR3 spans 15 residues. Germline values: CDR1 ENHRY, CDR2 SYGVKD. CDR3 coding DNA: TGTGCCATCAGTGCTAGGACAGCTGGTACAGATACGCAGTATTTT. Translation gives CAISARTAGTDTQYF.

V and J are TRBV29-1 and TRBJ2-1; 9 positions agree with TRBD2. Unmatched junction bases numbered 9, after V lost 6 bases and J lost 6 bases. The CDR3 spans 14 residues. Germline V CDR1 and CDR2: SQVTM, ANQGSEA. CDR3 protein: CSVILAGILNEQFF. For the CDR3, the DNA is TGCAGCGTCATCCTAGCGGGAATACTCAATGAGCAGTTCTTC.

The CDR3 here is CASSSGRGGFGDTQYF. The CDR3 DNA sequence: TGTGCCAGCAGTTCGGGGCGGGGGGGTTTCGGAGATACGCAGTATTTT. The chain recombines TRBV6-2 or TRBV6-3 with TRBJ2-3, with 9 nucleotides matching TRBD2. V shed 4 bases, J shed 5 bases, and the junction held 10 bases outside the gene matches. The V gene's germline CDR1 is MNHEY and CDR2 SVGEGT. The CDR3 runs to 16 residues.

This clonotype showed up many times. The gene calls are TRBV27 and TRBJ2-3, with TRBD1 as a possible D gene (6 bases). V was cut by 7 bases and J by 1 base, with 12 bases left in between. CDR3 length: 14 residues. Germline V CDR1 and CDR2: MNHEY, SMNVEV (reference sequence). The CDR3, as DNA: TGTGCCAGCACTAAACAGGGACGCACAGATACGCAGTATTTT. Residues: CASTKQGRTDTQYF.

CDR3 sequence: CAISESRATETQYF. DNA for the CDR3: TGTGCCATCAGTGAGTCTAGGGCGACGGAGACCCAGTACTTC. V usage is TRBV10-3 and J usage is TRBJ2-5; no clear D gene. Germline lookup yields CDR1 ENHRY and CDR2 SYGVKD. The CDR3 has 14 residues. V gave up 0 bases and J gave up 5 bases, with 10 bases separating them.

There are a few counts of this clonotype. The chain joins TRBV29-1 to TRBJ2-1; D gene uncertain. V gave up 5 bases and J gave up 6 bases, with 8 bases separating them. Germline V CDR1 and CDR2: SQVTM, ANQGSEA. The CDR3 totals 11 residues. The CDR3 spells CSVTRSNEQFF. DNA of the CDR3: TGCAGCGTTACAAGGAGCAATGAGCAGTTCTTC.

The J gene is TRBJ1-6, the V gene TRBV5-6; D uncertain. Trimming cost V 4 bases and J 9 bases, with 11 bases left between them. Germline loops: CDR1 SGHDT, CDR2 YYEEEE. CDR3 length: 13 residues. As DNA, the CDR3 is TGTGCCAGCAGCGTAATACAAGGTTCACCCCTCCACTTT. This encodes CASSVIQGSPLHF. Using reference TRBV5-6 and TRBJ1-6 for the parts outside the CDR3, the full variable domain is DAGVTQSPTHLIKTRGQQVTLRCSPKSGHDTVSWYQQALGQGPQFIFQYYEEEERQRGNFPDRFSGHQFPNYSSELNVNALLLGDSALYLCASSVIQGSPLHFGNGTRLTVT.

The CDR3: CSARDTHGTNQGTDTQYF. CDR3 nucleotides: TGCAGTGCTAGAGACACTCATGGGACAAACCAAGGCACAGATACGCAGTATTTT. The chain is built from TRBV20-1 and TRBJ2-3; a possible D gene is TRBD1 (6 bases). Germline values: CDR1 DFQATT, CDR2 SNEGSKA (reference sequence). Trimming pared 0 bases from V and 1 base from J, leaving 20 bases between. The CDR3 runs 18 residues.

The chain has TRBV2 and TRBJ2-1, with TRBD2 matching 8 bases. Trimming cost V 2 bases and J 3 bases; bases outside gene matches: 3. CDR1 and CDR2 (germline): SNHLY, FYNNEI. The CDR3 has 15 residues. CDR3 amino acids: CASSEIAGFYNEQFF. The CDR3 DNA sequence: TGTGCCAGCAGTGAAATAGCGGGGTTCTACAATGAGCAGTTCTTC. Full variable domain (rest looked up from reference TRBV2 and TRBJ2-1): EPEVTQTPSHQVTQMGQEVILRCVPISNHLYFYWYRQILGQKVEFLVSFYNNEISEKSEIFDDQFSVERPDGSNFTLKIRSTKLEDSAMYFCASSEIAGFYNEQFFGPGTRLTVL.

This clonotype has just a few counts. The rearrangement uses TRBV5-1 and TRBJ1-3; D unresolved. Trimming stripped 0 bases from V and 0 bases from J, with 16 bases between. CDR1 SGHRS and CDR2 YFSETQ come from the germline V gene. The length of the CDR3 is 18 residues. The CDR3 sequence is CASSLDPWQVPSGNTIYF. The CDR3 coding sequence is TGCGCCAGCAGCTTGGACCCCTGGCAGGTACCCTCTGGAAACACCATATATTTT.

This clonotype was seen only a few times. This chain links TRBV3-1 with TRBJ2-1, with D possibly matching TRBD2 (5 bases). From germline, CDR1 is LGHDT and CDR2 YNNKEL (reference sequence). This CDR3 is built from 15 residues. Trimming shortened V by 1 base and J by 1 base, and 8 bases separated the two germline ends. The CDR3 is CASSQGVASYNEQFF. CDR3 nucleotides: TGTGCCAGCAGCCAAGGGGTAGCGTCCTACAATGAGCAGTTCTTC.

The chain couples TRBV19 to TRBJ2-1; TRBD1 is a possible D gene (6 bases). This CDR3 region has 16 residues. The germline V gene encodes CDR1 LNHDA and CDR2 SQIVND (reference sequence). Trimming shortened V by 6 bases and J by 2 bases, and 17 bases separated the two germline ends. CDR3 protein: CASRPNYRDTYNEQFF. As DNA, the CDR3 is TGTGCCAGTAGGCCAAATTACAGGGATACCTACAATGAGCAGTTCTTC.